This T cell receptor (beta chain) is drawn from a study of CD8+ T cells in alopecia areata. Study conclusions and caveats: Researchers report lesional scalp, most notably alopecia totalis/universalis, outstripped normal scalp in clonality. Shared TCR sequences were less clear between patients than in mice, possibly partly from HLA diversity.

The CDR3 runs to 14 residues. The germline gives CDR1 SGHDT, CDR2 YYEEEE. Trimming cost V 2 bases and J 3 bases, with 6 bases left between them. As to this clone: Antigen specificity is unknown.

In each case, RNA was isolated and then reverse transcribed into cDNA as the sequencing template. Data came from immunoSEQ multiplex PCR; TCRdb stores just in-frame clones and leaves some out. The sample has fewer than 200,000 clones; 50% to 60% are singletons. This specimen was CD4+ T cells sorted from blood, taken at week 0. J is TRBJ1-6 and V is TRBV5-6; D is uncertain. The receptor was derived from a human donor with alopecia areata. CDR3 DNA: TGTGCCAGCAGCTTTGGGGACTATAATTCACCCCTCCACTTT. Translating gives CASSFGDYNSPLHF.